This is a list of T cell receptor beta chains from one sample in a study of regulatory and conventional T cells in RAG deficiency. TCRdb keeps only in-frame clones here, not all; method: immunoSEQ multiplex PCR. The data show some 7,300 clones, approximately 82% seen once. The same sample was also studied in work on regulatory T cells.

The sample taken for sequencing was CD8+ T cells sorted from blood. The receptors stem from a human donor in good health. Each CDR3 is given with its conserved first and last residue. Each record gives: clone size, D gene, V gene, J gene, CDR3 protein, CDR3 DNA. A D gene is named only where the DNA matches it firmly. Only some rows state a clone size, as once, few, many or a class for expanded clones.

NA,TRBD1,TRBV12-5,TRBJ2-7,CASAPPDRGYEQYF,TGTGCTAGTGCCCCCCCCGACAGGGGGTACGAGCAGTACTTC
NA,TRBD2,TRBV4-1,TRBJ2-7,CASSAPGSGAYEQYF,TGTGCCAGCAGCGCCCCCGGAAGCGGGGCCTACGAGCAGTACTTC
NA,TRBD1,TRBV15,TRBJ2-7,CATSRAGTAYEQYF,TGTGCCACCAGCAGAGCAGGGACAGCCTACGAGCAGTACTTC
NA,NA,TRBV11-2,TRBJ2-3,CATPGPATDTQYF,TGTGCCACCCCGGGACCAGCCACAGATACGCAGTATTTT
NA,NA,TRBV5-4,TRBJ1-4,CASSLERGLNEKLFF,TGTGCCAGCAGCCTAGAACGGGGGTTAAATGAAAAACTGTTTTTT
NA,NA,TRBV6-6,TRBJ2-5,CASYQETQYF,TGTGCCAGCTACCAAGAGACCCAGTACTTC
NA,TRBD2,TRBV6-1,TRBJ2-1,CASSESGGAYNEQFF,TGTGCCAGCAGTGAAAGCGGGGGGGCCTACAATGAGCAGTTCTTC
NA,TRBD1,TRBV9,TRBJ2-1,CASSVRDRAHNEQFF,TGTGCCAGCAGCGTACGGGACAGGGCACACAATGAGCAGTTCTTC
NA,NA,TRBV6-5,TRBJ1-2,CASETTGGHYGYTF,TGTGCCAGTGAAACGACAGGCGGACACTATGGCTACACCTTC
few,NA,TRBV21-1,TRBJ1-2,CASSKPGTGTSYGYTF,TGTGCCAGCAGCAAACCCGGGACAGGGACGTCCTATGGCTACACCTTC
NA,NA,TRBV6-5,TRBJ2-1,CASSYSGSGNEQFF,TGTGCCAGCAGTTACTCCGGGTCAGGCAATGAGCAGTTCTTC
NA,TRBD1,TRBV7-9,TRBJ2-3,CASSPGQGRLADTQYF,TGTGCCAGCAGCCCCGGACAGGGGAGATTGGCAGATACGCAGTATTTT
NA,TRBD2,TRBV7-3,TRBJ2-7,CASSGEGRVTYEQYF,TGTGCCAGCAGCGGGGAGGGCCGTGTCACCTACGAGCAGTACTTC